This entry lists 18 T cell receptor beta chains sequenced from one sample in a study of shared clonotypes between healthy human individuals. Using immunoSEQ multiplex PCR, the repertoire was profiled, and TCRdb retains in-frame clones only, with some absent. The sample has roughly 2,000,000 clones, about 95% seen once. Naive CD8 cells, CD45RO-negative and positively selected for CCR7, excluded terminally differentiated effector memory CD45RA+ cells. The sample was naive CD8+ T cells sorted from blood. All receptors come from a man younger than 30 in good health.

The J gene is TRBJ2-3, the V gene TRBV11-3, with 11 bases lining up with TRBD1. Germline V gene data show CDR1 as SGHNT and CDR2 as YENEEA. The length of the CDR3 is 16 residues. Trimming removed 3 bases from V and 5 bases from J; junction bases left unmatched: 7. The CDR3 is CASSFSPGQGGDTQYF. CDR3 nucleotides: TGTGCCAGCAGCTTTTCGCCGGGACAGGGGGGAGATACGCAGTATTTT.

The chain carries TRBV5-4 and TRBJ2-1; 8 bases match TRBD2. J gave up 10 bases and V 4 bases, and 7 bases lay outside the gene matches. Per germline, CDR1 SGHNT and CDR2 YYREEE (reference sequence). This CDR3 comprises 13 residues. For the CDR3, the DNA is TGTGCCAGCAGCCTAGGGGAGCGGGGGGAGCAGTTCTTC. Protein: CASSLGERGEQFF. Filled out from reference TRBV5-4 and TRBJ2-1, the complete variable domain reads ETGVTQSPTHLIKTRGQQVTLRCSSQSGHNTVSWYQQALGQGPQFIFQYYREEENGRGNFPPRFSGLQFPNYSSELNVNALELDDSALYLCASSLGERGEQFFGPGTRLTVL.

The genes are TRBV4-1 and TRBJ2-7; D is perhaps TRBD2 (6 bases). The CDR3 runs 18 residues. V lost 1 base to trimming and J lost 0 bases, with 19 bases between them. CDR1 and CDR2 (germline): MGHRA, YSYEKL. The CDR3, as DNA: TGCGCCAGCAGCCAAGGTCTGGAGGGACCAGCATCCTCCTACGAGCAGTACTTC. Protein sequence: CASSQGLEGPASSYEQYF.

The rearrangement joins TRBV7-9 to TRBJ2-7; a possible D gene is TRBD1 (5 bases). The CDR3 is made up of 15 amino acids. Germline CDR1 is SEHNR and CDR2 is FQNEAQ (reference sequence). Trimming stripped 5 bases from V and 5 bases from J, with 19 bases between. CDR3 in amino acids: CASSGAGQGTHEQYF. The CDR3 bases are TGTGCCAGCAGCGGTGCTGGGCAGGGAACCCACGAGCAGTACTTC. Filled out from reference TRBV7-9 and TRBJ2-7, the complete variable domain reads DTGVSQNPRHKITKRGQNVTFRCDPISEHNRLYWYRQTLGQGPEFLTYFQNEAQLEKSRLLSDRFSAERPKGSFSTLEIQRTEQGDSAMYLCASSGAGQGTHEQYFGPGTRLTVT.

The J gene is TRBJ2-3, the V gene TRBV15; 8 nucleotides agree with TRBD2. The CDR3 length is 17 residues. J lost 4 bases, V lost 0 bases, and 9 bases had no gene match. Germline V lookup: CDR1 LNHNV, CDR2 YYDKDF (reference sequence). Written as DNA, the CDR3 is TGTGCCACCAGCAGAGATTCCAGCGGGAGTGCATCAGATACGCAGTATTTT. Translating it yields CATSRDSSGSASDTQYF.

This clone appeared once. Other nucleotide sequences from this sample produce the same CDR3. CDR3: CASSESAGGYEQYF. CDR3 nucleotides: TGCGCCAGCAGTGAGTCGGCAGGGGGGTACGAGCAGTACTTC. The chain recombines TRBV10-1 with TRBJ2-7; a possible D gene is TRBD1 (7 bases). Trimming removed 0 bases from V and 4 bases from J, with 10 bases in between. Germline V gene sequence: CDR1 WNHNN, CDR2 SYGVQD (reference sequence). This CDR3 has 14 residues.

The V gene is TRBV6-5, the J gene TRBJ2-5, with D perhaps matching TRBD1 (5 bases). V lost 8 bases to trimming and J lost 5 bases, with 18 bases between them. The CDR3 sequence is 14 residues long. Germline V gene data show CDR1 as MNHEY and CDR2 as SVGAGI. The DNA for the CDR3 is TGTGCCAGCCGTACGGAAGGGGTTTGGGAGACCCAGTACTTC. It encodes CASRTEGVWETQYF.

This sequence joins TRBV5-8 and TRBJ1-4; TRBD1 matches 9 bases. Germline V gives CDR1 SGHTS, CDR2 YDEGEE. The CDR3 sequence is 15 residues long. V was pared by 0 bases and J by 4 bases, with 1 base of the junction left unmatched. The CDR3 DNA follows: TGTGCCAGCAGCTTGGGGGACAGGGATAATGAAAAACTGTTTTTT. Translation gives CASSLGDRDNEKLFF.

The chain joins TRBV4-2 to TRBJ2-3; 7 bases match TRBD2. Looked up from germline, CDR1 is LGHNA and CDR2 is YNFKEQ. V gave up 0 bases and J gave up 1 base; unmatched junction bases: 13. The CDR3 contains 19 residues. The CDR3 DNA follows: TGTGCCAGCAGCCAAGAATCCAGCGGGGTTACGTTTGGCACAGATACGCAGTATTTT. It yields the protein CASSQESSGVTFGTDTQYF.

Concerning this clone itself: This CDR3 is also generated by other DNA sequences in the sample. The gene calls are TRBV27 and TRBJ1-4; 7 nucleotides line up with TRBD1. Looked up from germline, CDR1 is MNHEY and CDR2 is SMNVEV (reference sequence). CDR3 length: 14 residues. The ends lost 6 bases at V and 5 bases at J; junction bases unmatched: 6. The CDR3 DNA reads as TGTGCCAGCAGGCCGACAGGGTCAAATGAAAAACTGTTTTTT. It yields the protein CASRPTGSNEKLFF.

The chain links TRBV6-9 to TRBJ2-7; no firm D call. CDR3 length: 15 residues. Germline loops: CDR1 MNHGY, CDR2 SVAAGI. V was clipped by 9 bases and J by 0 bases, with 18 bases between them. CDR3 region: CASDGSAYSSYEQYF. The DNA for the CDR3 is TGTGCCAGTGACGGCTCGGCCTACAGCTCCTACGAGCAGTACTTC.

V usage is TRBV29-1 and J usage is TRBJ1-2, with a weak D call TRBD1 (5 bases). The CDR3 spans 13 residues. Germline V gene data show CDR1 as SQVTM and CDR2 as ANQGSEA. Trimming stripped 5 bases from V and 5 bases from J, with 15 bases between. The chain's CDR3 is CSVKPGKEYGYTF. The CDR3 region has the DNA TGCAGCGTTAAGCCAGGGAAAGAATATGGCTACACCTTC.

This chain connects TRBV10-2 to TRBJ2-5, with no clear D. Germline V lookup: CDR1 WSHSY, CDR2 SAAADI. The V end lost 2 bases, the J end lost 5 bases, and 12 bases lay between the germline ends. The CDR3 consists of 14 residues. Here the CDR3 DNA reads TGCGCCAGCAGTGAGCCACTGACAACGGAGACCCAGTACTTC. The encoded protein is CASSEPLTTETQYF.

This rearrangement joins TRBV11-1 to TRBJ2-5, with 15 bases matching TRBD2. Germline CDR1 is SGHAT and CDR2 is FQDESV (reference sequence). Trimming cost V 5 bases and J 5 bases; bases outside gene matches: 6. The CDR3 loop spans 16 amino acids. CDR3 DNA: TGTGCCAGCAGCCCCGGGACTAGCGGGGGGTTTGAGACCCAGTACTTC. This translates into CASSPGTSGGFETQYF.

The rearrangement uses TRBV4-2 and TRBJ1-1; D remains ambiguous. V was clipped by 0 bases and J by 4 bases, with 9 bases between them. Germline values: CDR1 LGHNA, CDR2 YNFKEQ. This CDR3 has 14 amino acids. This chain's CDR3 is CASSQEALGTEAFF. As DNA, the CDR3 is TGTGCCAGCAGCCAAGAAGCCTTGGGCACTGAAGCTTTCTTT.

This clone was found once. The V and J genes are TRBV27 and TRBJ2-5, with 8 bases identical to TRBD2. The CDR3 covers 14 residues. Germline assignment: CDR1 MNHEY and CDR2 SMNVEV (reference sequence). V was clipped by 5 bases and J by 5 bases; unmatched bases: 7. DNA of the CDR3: TGTGCCAGCAGTGAACGGGAGGGCACGGAGACCCAGTACTTC. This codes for CASSEREGTETQYF.

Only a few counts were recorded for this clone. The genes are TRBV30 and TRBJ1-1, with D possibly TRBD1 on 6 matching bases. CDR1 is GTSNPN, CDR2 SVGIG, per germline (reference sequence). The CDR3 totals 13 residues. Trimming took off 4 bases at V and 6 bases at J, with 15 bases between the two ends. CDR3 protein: CAWTTGAGPEAFF. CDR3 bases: TGTGCCTGGACGACGGGGGCGGGCCCTGAAGCTTTCTTT.

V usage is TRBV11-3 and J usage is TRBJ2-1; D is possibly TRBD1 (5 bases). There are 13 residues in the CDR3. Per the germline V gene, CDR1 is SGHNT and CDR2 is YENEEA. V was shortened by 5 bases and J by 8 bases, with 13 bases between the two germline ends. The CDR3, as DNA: TGTGCCAGCAGCAAGCAGGGCGTCGATGAGCAGTTCTTC. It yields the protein CASSKQGVDEQFF.